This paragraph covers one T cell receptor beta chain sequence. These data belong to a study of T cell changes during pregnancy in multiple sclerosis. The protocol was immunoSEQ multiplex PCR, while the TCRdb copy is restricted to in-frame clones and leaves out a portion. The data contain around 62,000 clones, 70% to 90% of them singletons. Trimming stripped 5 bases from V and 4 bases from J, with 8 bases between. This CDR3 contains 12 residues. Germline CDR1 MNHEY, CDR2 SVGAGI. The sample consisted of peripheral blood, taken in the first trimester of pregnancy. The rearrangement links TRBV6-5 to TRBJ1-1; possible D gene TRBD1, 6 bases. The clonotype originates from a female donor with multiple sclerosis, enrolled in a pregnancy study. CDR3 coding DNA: TGTGCCAGCAGTGGCAGGGGCACTGAAGCTTTCTTT. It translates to CASSGRGTEAFF.